Presented here are 11 T cell receptor beta chains from one specimen sequenced in a study of cytomegalovirus exposure and HLA in healthy donors. Vbeta (60) and Jbeta (13) primers were used in the PCR. Clones were sequenced by immunoSEQ multiplex PCR, and TCRdb holds only the in-frame ones, with some missing. The data show about 100,000 clones, over 75% seen once. Sequenced: PBMCs. These receptors were collected from a man aged 25-45 years in good health and CMV-seronegative.

This clone came up a few times. This chain links TRBV7-6 with TRBJ1-1, with D possibly TRBD1 on 5 matching bases. The CDR3 covers 13 residues. The germline gives CDR1 SGHVS, CDR2 FNYEAQ. Deletions cut 5 bases from V and 3 bases from J, with 10 bases between. CDR3 coding DNA: TGTGCCAGCAGCCCCGGGGGAGACACTGAAGCTTTCTTT. Translating it yields CASSPGGDTEAFF.

This clone was seen only a few times. The CDR3 loop reads CASSLQGGSPLHF. The DNA for the CDR3 is TGTGCCAGCAGTTTACAGGGGGGCTCACCCCTCCACTTT. V gene TRBV27 combines with J gene TRBJ1-6, with 7 positions matching TRBD1. CDR3 length: 13 residues. V lost 2 bases, J lost 10 bases, and 2 bases stayed unmatched. Germline CDR1 reads MNHEY; CDR2 reads SMNVEV (reference sequence).

The chain recombines TRBV29-1 with TRBJ2-2, with TRBD1 matching over 11 bases. The CDR3 totals 16 residues. Germline CDR1 and CDR2: SQVTM and ANQGSEA. V lost 5 bases and J lost 5; bases outside the gene matches: 10. CDR3 sequence: CSVLDRGLSGTGELFF. In DNA, the CDR3 is TGCAGCGTTTTGGACAGGGGGCTCTCGGGGACCGGGGAGCTGTTTTTT.

This sequence joins TRBV7-2 and TRBJ2-2, with a tentative D call TRBD2 (5 bases). The V end was cut by 5 bases, the J end by 4 bases, with 11 bases between. The CDR3 loop spans 14 amino acids. Looked up from germline, CDR1 is SGHTA and CDR2 is FQGNSA. The CDR3 nucleotides read TGTGCCAGCAGCCCCCTCGGGGTCACCGGGGAGCTGTTTTTT. The encoded protein is CASSPLGVTGELFF.

This chain uses TRBV6-5 with TRBJ1-1, with a weak D call TRBD1 (5 bases). The CDR3 extends over 15 amino acids. Germline V gene sequence: CDR1 MNHEY, CDR2 SVGAGI. V shed 6 bases and J shed 0 bases, with 14 bases lying between them. The CDR3 DNA reads as TGTGCCAGCAGACTACACGGGGGGATGAACACTGAAGCTTTCTTT. This codes for CASRLHGGMNTEAFF.

The chain is built from TRBV11-3 and TRBJ2-1, with D hard to call. Germline lookup yields CDR1 SGHNT and CDR2 YENEEA. V gave up 3 bases and J gave up 7 bases, with 7 bases separating them. The CDR3 length is 12 residues. Written as DNA, the CDR3 is TGTGCCAGCAGCTTCTTATCGAATGAGCAGTTCTTC. Its protein product is CASSFLSNEQFF.

The rearrangement uses TRBV6-1 and TRBJ1-1, with 10 bases aligning to TRBD1. The V segment lost 6 bases and the J segment 7 bases; nucleotides outside the gene matches: 8. CDR1 and CDR2 (germline): MNHNS, SASEGT. The CDR3 contains 14 residues. The DNA for the CDR3 is TGTGCCAGCAGGACAGGGGGCGCGAATAGTGAAGCTTTCTTT. Amino acids: CASRTGGANSEAFF.

The V call is TRBV4-1, the J call TRBJ1-2; tentative D call: TRBD1 (5 bases). The CDR3 runs to 15 residues. Germline V CDR1 and CDR2: MGHRA, YSYEKL. The ends were cut back, 1 base at V and 6 bases at J, with 15 bases in the middle. The CDR3 reads CASSQVRGPKDGYTF. The CDR3 nucleotides read TGCGCCAGCAGCCAAGTGCGGGGCCCCAAGGATGGCTACACCTTC.

This clone occurred once. V usage is TRBV5-1 and J usage is TRBJ2-3; D possibly corresponds to TRBD2 (6 bases). There are 14 residues in the CDR3. The V and J ends lost 3 bases and 11 bases respectively, with 19 bases between them. The germline V gene encodes CDR1 SGHRS and CDR2 YFSETQ. In DNA form, the CDR3 reads TGCGCCAGCAGCTCAAGGGGCCTCGTGGAGGGGCAGTATTTT. Its translation is CASSSRGLVEGQYF.

The chain combines TRBV4-2 with TRBJ1-1; no reliable D call. Germline CDR1 LGHNA, CDR2 YNFKEQ. The CDR3 sequence is 15 residues long. V was pared by 5 bases and J by 1 base, with 14 bases between. In DNA, the CDR3 is TGTGCCAGCAGCGGCCGCATAACCTCGAACACTGAAGCTTTCTTT. Amino acids: CASSGRITSNTEAFF.

V is TRBV14 and J is TRBJ1-1; 7 nucleotides align to TRBD1. Germline loops: CDR1 SGHDN, CDR2 FVKESK. This CDR3 region has 14 residues. The V gene end was trimmed by 1 base and the J gene end by 6 bases; junction bases not matched to a gene: 5. Written as DNA, the CDR3 is TGTGCCAGCAGCCAAGCTACAGGGGTCCCTGAAGCTTTCTTT. Translated, it gives CASSQATGVPEAFF.